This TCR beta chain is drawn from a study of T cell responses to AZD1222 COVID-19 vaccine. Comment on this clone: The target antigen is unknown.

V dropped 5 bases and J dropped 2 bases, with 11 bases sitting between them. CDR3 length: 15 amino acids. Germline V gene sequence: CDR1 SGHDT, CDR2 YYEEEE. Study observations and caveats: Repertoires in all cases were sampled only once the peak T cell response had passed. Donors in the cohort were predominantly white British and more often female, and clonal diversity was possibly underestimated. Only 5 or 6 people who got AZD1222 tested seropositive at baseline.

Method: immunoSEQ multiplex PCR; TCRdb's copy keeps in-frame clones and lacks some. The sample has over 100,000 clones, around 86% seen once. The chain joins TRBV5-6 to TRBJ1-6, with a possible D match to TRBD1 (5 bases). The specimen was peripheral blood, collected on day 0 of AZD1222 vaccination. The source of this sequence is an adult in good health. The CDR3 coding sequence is TGTGCCAGCAGACCCGGGGGGACCTATAATTCACCCCTCCACTTT. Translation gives CASRPGGTYNSPLHF.